Each of the 8 T cell receptor beta chains below was sequenced from the same sample in a study of Graves' ophthalmopathy and Graves' hyperthyroidism. Transcripts of RNA were the source for amplifying TCR beta CDR3 regions. Second-round multiplex PCR came after first-round RT-PCR with HTBI primers. TCRdb passed the multiplex PCR reads through MiXCR, listing each CDR3 protein once. Found here are 600,000 to 650,000 distinct CDR3 sequences, around a fifth of them singletons; the top ten hold more than 5.5%. Sequencing was done on a sample of peripheral blood. The receptors stem from a woman younger than 30 with stable Graves' hyperthyroidism. Some clones in this sample may be carry-over from other donors' samples.

This clonotype was detected many times. V is TRBV7-2 and J is TRBJ1-1; weak D call: TRBD1 (6 bases). Looked up from germline, CDR1 is SGHTA and CDR2 is FQGNSA. V was pared by 6 bases and J by 1 base, with 12 bases between. The CDR3 is 14 amino acids. CDR3 region: CASRFRDKNTEAFF. As DNA, the CDR3 is TGTGCCAGCAGGTTCCGGGACAAGAACACTGAAGCTTTCTTT.

This clonotype appeared a few times. The V call is TRBV4-1, the J call TRBJ2-7; TRBD2 matches at 7 bases. Germline V CDR1 and CDR2: MGHRA, YSYEKL. The CDR3 sequence is 16 residues long. After removal of 5 bases from V and 3 bases from J, the junction contained 13 bases not matched to a gene. The CDR3 is CASSESPSGGSYEQYF. The CDR3 DNA reads TGCGCCAGCAGCGAAAGTCCCTCGGGGGGAAGCTACGAGCAGTACTTC.

This clonotype has at least ten counts. The chain joins TRBV28 to TRBJ1-2, with D uncertain. The V end was cut by 2 bases, the J end by 4 bases, with 5 bases between. CDR3 length: 12 amino acids. Looked up from germline, CDR1 is MDHEN and CDR2 is SYDVKM. CDR3: CASSLTSYGYTF. CDR3 nucleotides: TGTGCCAGCAGTTTAACCAGCTATGGCTACACCTTC.

This clonotype has more than one count but fewer than ten. The chain is built from TRBV9 and TRBJ1-2; a possible D gene is TRBD1 (6 bases). The CDR3 extends over 17 amino acids. V lost 3 bases, J lost 4 bases, and 22 bases lay in between. CDR1 and CDR2 from the germline V gene are SGDLS and YYNGEE. The CDR3: CASSDPPLGGSFYGYTF. CDR3 DNA sequence: TGTGCCAGCAGCGACCCACCCCTAGGGGGGTCCTTCTATGGCTACACCTTC.

Regarding this clonotype: Relative to the germline gene, one junction end is altered; a read error may explain this. V usage is TRBV30 and J usage is TRBJ1-1; maybe TRBD1 (6 bases). Germline V gene data show CDR1 as GTSNPN and CDR2 as SVGIG (reference sequence). This CDR3 is built from 12 residues. CDR3 loop: CAWYRVGTEACF. CDR3 DNA sequence: TGTGCCTGGTACAGGGTGGGCACTGAAGCTTGCTTT.

This clonotype was observed at least ten times. V and J are TRBV10-3 and TRBJ2-5, with D perhaps being TRBD1 or TRBD2 (6 bases each). Looked up from germline, CDR1 is ENHRY and CDR2 is SYGVKD. V lost 2 bases and J lost 1, with 11 bases in between. This CDR3 has 15 residues. CDR3 in amino acids: CAISERRDIQETQYF. CDR3 nucleotide sequence: TGTGCCATCAGTGAGAGGCGGGACATCCAAGAGACCCAGTACTTC.

This clonotype was seen ten or more times. The rearrangement links TRBV12-3 or TRBV12-4 to TRBJ1-5; 7 bases align to TRBD1. The V segment lost 2 bases and the J segment 1 base; nucleotides outside the gene matches: 8. The CDR3 totals 17 residues. CDR3 sequence: CASSLSTGVGSNQPQHF. In nucleotides, the CDR3 is TGTGCCAGCAGTTTATCAACAGGGGTAGGGAGCAATCAGCCCCAGCATTTT.

This clonotype occurred a few times. The chain joins TRBV28 to TRBJ2-2; D unresolved. The length of the CDR3 is 16 residues. The V gene's germline CDR1 is MDHEN and CDR2 SYDVKM. Trimming removed 5 bases from V and 0 bases from J, with 13 bases in between. The CDR3 protein is CASSLIRPSNTGELFF. The CDR3 DNA is TGTGCCAGCAGTCTCATTCGGCCTTCGAACACCGGGGAGCTGTTTTTT.